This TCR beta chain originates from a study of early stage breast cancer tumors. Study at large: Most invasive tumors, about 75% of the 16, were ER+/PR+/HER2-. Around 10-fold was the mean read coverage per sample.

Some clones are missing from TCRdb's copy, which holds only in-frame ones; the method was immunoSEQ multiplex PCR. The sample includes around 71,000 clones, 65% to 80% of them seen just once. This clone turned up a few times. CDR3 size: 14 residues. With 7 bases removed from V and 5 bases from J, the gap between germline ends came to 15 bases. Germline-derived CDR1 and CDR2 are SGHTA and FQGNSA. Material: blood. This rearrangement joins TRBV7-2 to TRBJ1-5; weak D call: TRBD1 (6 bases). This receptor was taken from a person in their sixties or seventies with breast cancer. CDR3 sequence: CASTLSGVYQPQHF. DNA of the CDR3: TGTGCCAGCACGCTCTCAGGGGTTTATCAGCCCCAGCATTTT.